The clone carrying this T cell receptor (beta chain) was counted ten times or more. Germline CDR1 reads MNHNS; CDR2 reads SASEGT. The CDR3 sequence is 15 residues long. V lost 5 bases to trimming and J lost 0 bases, with 11 bases between them. Patients having uncontrolled infection, another autoimmune disease, pregnancy or lactation were not included. Every diagnosis used clinical symptoms, serum thyroxine and TRAb, thyroid ultrasound and orbital computed tomography. Fresh peripheral blood, 8 to 10 ml, was the source of the PBMCs. The data stem from a study of T cells in Graves' hyperthyroidism and ophthalmopathy. RNA transcripts yielded amplified TCR beta CDR3 regions. RT-PCR in the first round (using the HTBI primer set) targeted the TCR CDR3. TCRdb recomputed calls from the multiplex PCR reads with MiXCR, one row per CDR3 protein. The repertoire has almost 350,000 distinct CDR3 sequences, 15% to 20% of them found once; the top ten carry less than 20%.

Sequenced material: blood. The V call is TRBV6-1, the J call TRBJ2-1, with unresolved D. The clonotype originates from a woman aged 40 to 50 with Graves' ophthalmopathy. The CDR3 region has the DNA TGTGCCAGCAGTCCGGACCTGAGCTCCTACAATGAGCAGTTCTTC. This gives the protein CASSPDLSSYNEQFF.